This T cell receptor (beta chain) derives from a study of response to subunit inactivated influenza vaccine. Study conclusions and caveats: It was the authors' suggestion that each seasonal influenza vaccination recruits few new T cells.

Points on this clonotype: The target antigen is unknown.

TCRdb re-derived calls from the RT-PCR reads in MiXCR, one entry per CDR3 protein. Of 750,000 to 850,000 distinct CDR3 sequences listed, approximately 17% are singletons. Looked up from germline, CDR1 is MNHNS and CDR2 is SASEGT. This CDR3 region has 15 residues. Trimming removed 5 bases from V and 7 bases from J, with 18 bases in between. The sample was PBMCs from blood, taken around 5 days after vaccination. The chain employs TRBV6-1 and TRBJ2-1; D might be TRBD1 (5 bases). The TCR sequence derives from a man aged 50 to 60 who received an inactivated influenza vaccine. The DNA of the CDR3 is TGTGCCAGCAGTCTTTCAGGGAAAGGGTTAAATGAGCAGTTCTTC. Its translation: CASSLSGKGLNEQFF.